This TCR beta chain is drawn from a study of shared clonotypes between healthy human individuals. Study-wide points: In general, naive subsets displayed greater estimated richness than memory subsets did.

CD45RO-negative CD8 cells positively selected for CCR7 made up the naive population, which excluded terminally differentiated effector memory CD45RA+ cells. Notes on this clone: Its antigen is undetermined.

In the study's own analysis: ImmunoSEQ junction-only sequences lacked quality scores, so their filtering differed. Clones were sequenced by immunoSEQ multiplex PCR, and TCRdb holds only the in-frame ones, with some missing. Clonal size and the V and J genes are those of that table, whereas D and trimming came from the DNA. Of roughly 2,000,000 clones in the sample, about 95% are singletons; the top ten hold around 1.2%. Germline assignment: CDR1 SGHDT and CDR2 YYEEEE. V lost 2 bases, J lost 4 bases, and 15 bases lay in between. The CDR3 covers 15 residues. The sequenced sample consisted of naive CD8+ T cells sorted from blood. The chain carries TRBV5-6 and TRBJ1-1; D possibly corresponds to TRBD1 (5 bases). The source of this sequence is a young man in good health. The CDR3 loop is CASSFPTDWTTEAFF. CDR3 in DNA: TGTGCCAGCAGCTTCCCGACAGACTGGACCACTGAAGCTTTCTTT. Supplemented by reference TRBV5-6 and TRBJ1-1, the full variable domain reads DAGVTQSPTHLIKTRGQQVTLRCSPKSGHDTVSWYQQALGQGPQFIFQYYEEEERQRGNFPDRFSGHQFPNYSSELNVNALLLGDSALYLCASSFPTDWTTEAFFGQGTRLTVV.